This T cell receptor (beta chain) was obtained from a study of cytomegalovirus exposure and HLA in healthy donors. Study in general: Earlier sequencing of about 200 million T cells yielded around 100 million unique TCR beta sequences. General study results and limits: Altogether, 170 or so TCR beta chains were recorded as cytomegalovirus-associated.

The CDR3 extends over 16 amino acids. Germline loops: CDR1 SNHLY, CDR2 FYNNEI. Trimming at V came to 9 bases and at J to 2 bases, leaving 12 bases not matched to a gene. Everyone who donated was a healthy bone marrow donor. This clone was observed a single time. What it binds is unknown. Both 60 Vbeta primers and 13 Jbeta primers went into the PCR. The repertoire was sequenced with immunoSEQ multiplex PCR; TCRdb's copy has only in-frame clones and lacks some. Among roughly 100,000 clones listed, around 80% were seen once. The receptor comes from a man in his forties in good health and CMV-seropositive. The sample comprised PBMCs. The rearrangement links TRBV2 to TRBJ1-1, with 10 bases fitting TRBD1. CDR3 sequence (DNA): TGTGCCAGACAATTTGCGGACAGGGGGTTAAACACTGAAGCTTTCTTT. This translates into CARQFADRGLNTEAFF.